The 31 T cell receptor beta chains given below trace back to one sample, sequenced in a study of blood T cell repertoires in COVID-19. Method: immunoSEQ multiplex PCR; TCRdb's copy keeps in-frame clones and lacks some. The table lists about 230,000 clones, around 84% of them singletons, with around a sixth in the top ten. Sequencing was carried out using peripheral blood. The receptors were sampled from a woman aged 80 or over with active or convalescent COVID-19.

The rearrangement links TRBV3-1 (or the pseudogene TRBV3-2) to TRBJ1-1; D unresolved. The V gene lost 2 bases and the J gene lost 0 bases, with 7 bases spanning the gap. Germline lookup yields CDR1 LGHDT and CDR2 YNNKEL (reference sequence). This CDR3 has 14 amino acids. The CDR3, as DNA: TGTGCCAGCAGCCAACTGGAGATGAACACTGAAGCTTTCTTT. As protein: CASSQLEMNTEAFF.

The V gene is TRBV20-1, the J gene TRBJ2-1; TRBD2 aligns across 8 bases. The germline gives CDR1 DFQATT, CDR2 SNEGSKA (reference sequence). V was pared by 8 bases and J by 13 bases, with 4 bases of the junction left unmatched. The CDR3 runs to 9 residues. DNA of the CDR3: TGCAGTACTACTAGCGGTCAGTTCTTC. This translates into CSTTSGQFF.

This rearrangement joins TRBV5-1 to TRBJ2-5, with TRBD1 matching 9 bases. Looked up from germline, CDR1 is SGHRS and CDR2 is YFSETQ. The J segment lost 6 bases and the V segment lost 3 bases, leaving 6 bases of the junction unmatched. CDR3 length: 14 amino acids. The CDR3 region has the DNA TGCGCCAGCAGCTCCCGACAGGGGGTTCAGACCCAGTACTTC. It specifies CASSSRQGVQTQYF. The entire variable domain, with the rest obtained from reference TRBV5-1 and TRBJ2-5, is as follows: KAGVTQTPRYLIKTRGQQVTLSCSPISGHRSVSWYQQTPGQGLQFLFEYFSETQRNKGNFPGRFSGRQFSNSRSEMNVSTLELGDSALYLCASSSRQGVQTQYFGPGTRLLVL.

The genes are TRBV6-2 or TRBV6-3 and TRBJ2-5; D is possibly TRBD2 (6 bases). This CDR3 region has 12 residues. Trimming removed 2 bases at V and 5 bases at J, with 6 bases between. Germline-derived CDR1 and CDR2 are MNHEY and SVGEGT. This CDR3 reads CASSYGGETQYF. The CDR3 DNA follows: TGTGCCAGCAGTTACGGGGGGGAGACCCAGTACTTC.

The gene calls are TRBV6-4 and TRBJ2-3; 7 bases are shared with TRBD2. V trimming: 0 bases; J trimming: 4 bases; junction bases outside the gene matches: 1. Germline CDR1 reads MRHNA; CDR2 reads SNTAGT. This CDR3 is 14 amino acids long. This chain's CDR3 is CASSDSGGADTQYF. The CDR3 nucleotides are TGTGCCAGCAGTGACTCTGGGGGGGCAGATACGCAGTATTTT.

The CDR3 bases are TGCGCCAGCAGGATCTCACTAGCGGGAGGCCTCGTCTACGAGCAGTACTTC. Translation: CASRISLAGGLVYEQYF. The V gene is TRBV5-1, the J gene TRBJ2-7, with 12 bases identical to TRBD2. Germline CDR1 is SGHRS and CDR2 is YFSETQ. V was clipped by 5 bases and J by 3 bases; unmatched bases: 12. The CDR3 extends over 17 amino acids.

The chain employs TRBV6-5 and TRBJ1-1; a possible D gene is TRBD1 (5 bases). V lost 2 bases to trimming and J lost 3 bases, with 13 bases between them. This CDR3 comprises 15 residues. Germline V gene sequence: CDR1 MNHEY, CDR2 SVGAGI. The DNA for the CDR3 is TGTGCCAGCAGTTACCCTAACGGGGGGTACACTGAAGCTTTCTTT. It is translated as CASSYPNGGYTEAFF.

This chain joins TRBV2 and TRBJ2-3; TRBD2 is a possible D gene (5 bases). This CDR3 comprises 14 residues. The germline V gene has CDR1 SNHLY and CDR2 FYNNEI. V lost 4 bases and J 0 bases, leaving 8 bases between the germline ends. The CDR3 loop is CASSGGGSTDTQYF. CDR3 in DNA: TGTGCCAGCAGTGGTGGCGGGAGCACAGATACGCAGTATTTT.

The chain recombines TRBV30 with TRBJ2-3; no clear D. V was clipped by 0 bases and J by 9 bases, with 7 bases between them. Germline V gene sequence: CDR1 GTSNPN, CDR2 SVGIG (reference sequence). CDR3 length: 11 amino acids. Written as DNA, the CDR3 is TGTGCCTGGAGTGTACAGAAAACGCAGTATTTT. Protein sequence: CAWSVQKTQYF.

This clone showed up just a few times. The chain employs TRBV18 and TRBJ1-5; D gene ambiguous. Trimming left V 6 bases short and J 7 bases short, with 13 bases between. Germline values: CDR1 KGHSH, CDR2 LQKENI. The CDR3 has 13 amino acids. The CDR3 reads CASSPTKEQPQHF. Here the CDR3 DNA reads TGTGCCAGCTCGCCTACCAAAGAACAGCCCCAGCATTTT.

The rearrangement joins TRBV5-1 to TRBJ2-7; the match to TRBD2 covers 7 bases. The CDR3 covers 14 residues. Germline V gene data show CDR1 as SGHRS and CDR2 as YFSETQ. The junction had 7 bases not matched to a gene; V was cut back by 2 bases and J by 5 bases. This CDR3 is CASSFPGGNNEQYF. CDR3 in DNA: TGCGCCAGCAGCTTTCCGGGGGGAAACAACGAGCAGTACTTC.

CDR3 in amino acids: CASSLAGGSETQYF. The DNA of the CDR3 is TGTGCCAGCAGCTTAGCAGGGGGCTCGGAGACCCAGTACTTC. This chain joins TRBV11-3 and TRBJ2-5; 8 bases map to TRBD1. Germline CDR1 reads SGHNT; CDR2 reads YENEEA. This CDR3 is built from 14 residues. J gave up 5 bases and V 1 base, and 3 bases lay outside the gene matches. The full variable domain, rest sourced from reference TRBV11-3 and TRBJ2-5, is EAGVVQSPRYKIIEKKQPVAFWCNPISGHNTLYWYLQNLGQGPELLIRYENEEAVDDSQLPKDRFSAERLKGVDSTLKIQPAELGDSAVYLCASSLAGGSETQYFGPGTRLLVL.

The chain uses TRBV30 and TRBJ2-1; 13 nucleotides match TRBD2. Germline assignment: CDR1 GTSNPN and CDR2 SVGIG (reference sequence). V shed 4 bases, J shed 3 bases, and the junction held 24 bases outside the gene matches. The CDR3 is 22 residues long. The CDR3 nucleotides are TGTGCCTGGATACACGACGGGGCACTAGGACTAGCGGGGGCTTTAAGCTACAATGAGCAGTTCTTC. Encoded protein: CAWIHDGALGLAGALSYNEQFF.

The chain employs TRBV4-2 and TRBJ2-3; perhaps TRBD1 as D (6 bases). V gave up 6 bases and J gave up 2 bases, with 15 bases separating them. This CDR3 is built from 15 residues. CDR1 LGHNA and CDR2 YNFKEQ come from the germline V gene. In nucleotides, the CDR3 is TGTGCCAGCAGACCCAGGGGCTCCCTCACAGATACGCAGTATTTT. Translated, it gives CASRPRGSLTDTQYF.

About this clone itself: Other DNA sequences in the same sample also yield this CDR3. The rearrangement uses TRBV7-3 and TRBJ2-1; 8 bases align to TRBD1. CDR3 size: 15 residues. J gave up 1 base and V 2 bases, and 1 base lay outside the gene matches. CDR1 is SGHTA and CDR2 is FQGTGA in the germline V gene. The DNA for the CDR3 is TGTGCCAGCAGCTTAGACAGGGGTTCCTACAATGAGCAGTTCTTC. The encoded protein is CASSLDRGSYNEQFF.

Written as DNA, the CDR3 is TGCAGTGCTTACAGGGATTATGGCTACACCTTC. Translation: CSAYRDYGYTF. This chain connects TRBV20-1 to TRBJ1-2; a weak D match, TRBD1 (6 bases). This CDR3 spans 11 amino acids. With 5 bases removed from V and 5 bases from J, the gap between germline ends came to 9 bases. Germline CDR1 DFQATT, CDR2 SNEGSKA (reference sequence).

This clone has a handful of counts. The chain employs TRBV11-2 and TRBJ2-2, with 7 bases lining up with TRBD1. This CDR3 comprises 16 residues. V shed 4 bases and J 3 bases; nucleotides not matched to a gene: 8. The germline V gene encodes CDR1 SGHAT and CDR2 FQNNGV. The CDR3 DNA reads TGTGCCAGCAGCTCCCCGACAGGGTCGGACACCGGGGAGCTGTTTTTT. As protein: CASSSPTGSDTGELFF.

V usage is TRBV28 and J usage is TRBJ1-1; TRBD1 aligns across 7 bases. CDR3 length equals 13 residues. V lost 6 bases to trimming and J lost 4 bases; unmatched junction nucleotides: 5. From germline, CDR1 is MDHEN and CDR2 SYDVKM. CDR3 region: CASRGQLGTEAFF. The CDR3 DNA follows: TGTGCCAGCAGGGGACAGTTGGGCACTGAAGCTTTCTTT.

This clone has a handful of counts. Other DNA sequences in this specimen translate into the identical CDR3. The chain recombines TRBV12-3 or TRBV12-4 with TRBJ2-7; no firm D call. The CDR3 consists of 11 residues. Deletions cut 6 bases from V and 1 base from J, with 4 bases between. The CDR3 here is CASSPSYEQYF. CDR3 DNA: TGTGCCAGCAGCCCTTCCTACGAGCAGTACTTC.

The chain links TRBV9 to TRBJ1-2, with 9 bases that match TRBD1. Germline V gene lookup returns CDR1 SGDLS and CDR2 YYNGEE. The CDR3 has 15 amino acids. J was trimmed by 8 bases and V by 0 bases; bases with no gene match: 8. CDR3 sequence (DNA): TGTGCCAGCAGCGTAGCCGGGACAGGGAATGGGGGCTACACCTTC. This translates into CASSVAGTGNGGYTF. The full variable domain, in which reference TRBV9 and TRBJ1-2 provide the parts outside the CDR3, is DSGVTQTPKHLITATGQRVTLRCSPRSGDLSVYWYQQSLDQGLQFLIQYYNGEERAKGNILERFSAQQFPDLHSELNLSSLELGDSALYFCASSVAGTGNGGYTFGSGTRLTVV.

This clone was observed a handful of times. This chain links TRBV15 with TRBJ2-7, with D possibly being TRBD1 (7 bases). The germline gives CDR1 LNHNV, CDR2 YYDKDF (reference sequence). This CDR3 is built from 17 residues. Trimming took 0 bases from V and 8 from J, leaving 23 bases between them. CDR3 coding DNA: TGTGCCACCAGCAGAGATGGAGGAGGGGGCTTCCTTCTCCAGCAGTACTTC. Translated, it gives CATSRDGGGGFLLQQYF.

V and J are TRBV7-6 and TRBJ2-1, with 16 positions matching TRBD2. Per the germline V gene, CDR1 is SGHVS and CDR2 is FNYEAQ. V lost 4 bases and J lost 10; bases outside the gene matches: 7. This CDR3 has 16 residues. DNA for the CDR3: TGTGCCAGCAGCTCGACTGGGACTAGCGGGGGGGAAGAGCAGTTCTTC. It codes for CASSSTGTSGGEEQFF.

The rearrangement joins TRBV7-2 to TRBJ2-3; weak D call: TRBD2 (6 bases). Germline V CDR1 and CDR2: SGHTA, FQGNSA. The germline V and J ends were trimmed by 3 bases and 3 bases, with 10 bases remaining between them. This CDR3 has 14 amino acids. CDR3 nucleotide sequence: TGTGCCAGCAGCTTCCGGGGGTTGACAGATACGCAGTATTTT. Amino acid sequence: CASSFRGLTDTQYF.

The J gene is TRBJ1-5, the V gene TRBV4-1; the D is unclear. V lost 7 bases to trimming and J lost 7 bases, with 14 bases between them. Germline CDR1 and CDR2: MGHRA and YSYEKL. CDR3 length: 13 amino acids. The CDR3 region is CASNREFGQPQHF. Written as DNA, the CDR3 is TGCGCCAGCAACCGGGAATTTGGCCAGCCCCAGCATTTT.

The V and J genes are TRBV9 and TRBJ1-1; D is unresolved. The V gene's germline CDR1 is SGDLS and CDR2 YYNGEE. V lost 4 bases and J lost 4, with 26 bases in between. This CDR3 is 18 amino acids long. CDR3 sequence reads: CASSPQAGDPWVGTEAFF. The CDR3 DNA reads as TGTGCCAGCAGCCCTCAAGCCGGAGACCCCTGGGTTGGCACTGAAGCTTTCTTT.

This CDR3 reads CASSSVRDRGSYEQYF. In DNA form, the CDR3 reads TGTGCCAGTAGCTCCGTCCGGGACAGGGGTTCCTACGAGCAGTACTTC. This chain uses TRBV19 with TRBJ2-7; TRBD1 matches 10 bases. The V segment lost 6 bases and the J segment 1 base; nucleotides outside the gene matches: 9. Per the germline V gene, CDR1 is LNHDA and CDR2 is SQIVND (reference sequence). There are 16 residues in the CDR3. Variable domain in full (rest from reference TRBV19 and TRBJ2-7): DGGITQSPKYLFRKEGQNVTLSCEQNLNHDAMYWYRQDPGQGLRLIYYSQIVNDFQKGDIAEGYSVSREKKESFPLTVTSAQKNPTAFYLCASSSVRDRGSYEQYFGPGTRLTVT.

In DNA, the CDR3 is TGTGCCAGCAGCGGGCTAGCGGGGGGGCCCACCGGGGAGCTGTTTTTT. The encoded protein is CASSGLAGGPTGELFF. The J gene is TRBJ2-2, the V gene TRBV7-2; 12 nucleotides match TRBD2. In germline, CDR1 is SGHTA, CDR2 FQGNSA. V shed 5 bases, J shed 4 bases, and the junction held 5 bases outside the gene matches. CDR3 length equals 16 residues.

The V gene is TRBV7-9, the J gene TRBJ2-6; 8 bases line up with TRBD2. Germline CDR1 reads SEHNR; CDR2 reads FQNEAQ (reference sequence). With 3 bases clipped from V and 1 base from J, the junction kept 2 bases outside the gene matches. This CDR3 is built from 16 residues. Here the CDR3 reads CASSFRGRSGANVLTF. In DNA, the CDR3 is TGTGCCAGCAGCTTCCGCGGGAGGTCTGGGGCCAACGTCCTGACTTTC. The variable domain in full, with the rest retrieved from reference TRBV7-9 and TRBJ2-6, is DTGVSQNPRHKITKRGQNVTFRCDPISEHNRLYWYRQTLGQGPEFLTYFQNEAQLEKSRLLSDRFSAERPKGSFSTLEIQRTEQGDSAMYLCASSFRGRSGANVLTFGAGSRLTVL.

CDR3 nucleotide sequence: TGTGCCAGCAGTCGCAGGGATGGTGGCTACACCTTC. Translated, it gives CASSRRDGGYTF. The V and J genes are TRBV6-6 and TRBJ1-2; the D gene is possibly TRBD1 (5 bases). Germline lookup yields CDR1 MNHNY and CDR2 SVGAGI (reference sequence). V was cut by 5 bases and J by 7 bases, with 11 bases left in between. The CDR3 sequence is 12 residues long.

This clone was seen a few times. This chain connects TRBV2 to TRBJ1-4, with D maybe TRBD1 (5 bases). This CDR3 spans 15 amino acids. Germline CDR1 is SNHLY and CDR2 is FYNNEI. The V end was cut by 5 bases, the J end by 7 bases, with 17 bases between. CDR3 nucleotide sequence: TGTGCCAGCAGTCCCCAAGGGGTTAGGGGTGAAAAACTGTTTTTT. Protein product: CASSPQGVRGEKLFF. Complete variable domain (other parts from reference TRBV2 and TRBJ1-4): EPEVTQTPSHQVTQMGQEVILRCVPISNHLYFYWYRQILGQKVEFLVSFYNNEISEKSEIFDDQFSVERPDGSNFTLKIRSTKLEDSAMYFCASSPQGVRGEKLFFGSGTQLSVL.

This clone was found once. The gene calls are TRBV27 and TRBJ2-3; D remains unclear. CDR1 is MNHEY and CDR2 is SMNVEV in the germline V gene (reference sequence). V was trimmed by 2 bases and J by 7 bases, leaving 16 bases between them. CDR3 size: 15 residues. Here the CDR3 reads CASSLNRQTAYTQYF. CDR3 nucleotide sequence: TGTGCCAGCAGTTTAAATAGGCAAACAGCATATACGCAGTATTTT.